This T cell receptor (beta chain) is from a study of shared clonotypes between healthy human individuals. Notes on the study in general: Compared with memory subsets, naive subsets generally had larger estimated richness. Sequencing depth was expected to influence donor clonotype sharing.

This CDR3 has 18 residues. CDR1 SEHNR and CDR2 FQNEAQ come from the germline V gene (reference sequence). Trimming pared 0 bases from V and 1 base from J, leaving 13 bases between. Note on this clone: Its cognate antigen is unknown.

CD45RO-negative CD8 cells positively selected for CCR7 made up the naive population, which excluded terminally differentiated effector memory CD45RA+ cells. The table came from immunoSEQ multiplex PCR; TCRdb's copy has only in-frame clones and leaves some out. The sample contains around 1,900,000 clones, 85% to 95% of which appear only once. This sequence originates from a young man in good health. Some clones in this sample may be carry-over from other donors' samples. The chain employs TRBV7-9 and TRBJ2-6, with D possibly TRBD1 on 6 matching bases. Input material: naive CD8+ T cells from PBMCs. This chain's CDR3 is CASSLASQGISGANVLTF. The CDR3 DNA reads as TGTGCCAGCAGCTTAGCGTCCCAGGGGATTTCTGGGGCCAACGTCCTGACTTTC.